The entry below describes one T cell receptor (beta chain). What it binds is unknown. V gave up 3 bases and J gave up 6 bases; unmatched junction bases: 3. The CDR3 is made up of 13 amino acids. Germline V gene data show CDR1 as MDHEN and CDR2 as SYDVKM. This sample was taken from a study of cytomegalovirus exposure and HLA in healthy donors. Researchers ran the PCR with 60 Vbeta and 13 Jbeta primers. Some clones are missing from TCRdb's copy, which holds only in-frame ones; the method was immunoSEQ multiplex PCR. The sample yields 120,000 or so clones, over 70% seen once. Study results and caveats: Apparent HLA restriction characterized most CMV-associated TCR beta chains in a later analysis.

The TCR was taken from a female donor in good health and CMV-seropositive. Sequenced input: PBMCs. This chain uses TRBV28 with TRBJ1-2; 8 bases agree with TRBD1. CDR3 sequence (DNA): TGTGCCAGCAGTTTCAGGGGGCGTAATGGCTACACCTTC. This encodes CASSFRGRNGYTF.